Below are 24 T cell receptor beta chains sequenced from a single sample in a study of identical twins. TCRdb re-analysed the 5' RACE reads in MiXCR, keeping a single row per CDR3 protein. The sample includes hundreds of thousands of distinct CDR3 sequences, roughly 8% seen only once; the top ten take 0.98%. These same records also appear under a second study, on yellow fever vaccine responses in identical twins.

The specimen sequenced was PBMCs. The origin of the receptors is a woman aged 18-30 years in good health.

In its sample, this clonotype was seen many times. The CDR3 DNA is TGCGCCAGCAGCTTAGCGGGGGATTCGCAGTATTTT. It encodes CASSLAGDSQYF. V and J are TRBV5-1 and TRBJ2-3, with TRBD2 matching 8 bases. CDR1 and CDR2 (germline): SGHRS, YFSETQ. CDR3 size: 12 residues. V was pared by 2 bases and J by 10 bases, with 3 bases of the junction left unmatched.

This clonotype has just a few counts. The CDR3 sequence: CAISDREDTEAFF. The CDR3 region has the DNA TGTGCCATCAGCGACAGGGAAGACACTGAAGCTTTCTTT. The chain employs TRBV10-3 and TRBJ1-1; 7 bases match TRBD1. The CDR3 has 13 residues. Germline CDR1 is ENHRY and CDR2 is SYGVKD. Unmatched junction bases numbered 4, after V lost 6 bases and J lost 3 bases.

This clonotype occurred many times. V is TRBV20-1 and J is TRBJ2-7; TRBD1 might be the D (5 bases). Trimming took off 3 bases at V and 0 bases at J, with 12 bases between the two ends. The CDR3 is made up of 14 amino acids. In germline, CDR1 is DFQATT, CDR2 SNEGSKA (reference sequence). CDR3 protein: CSASRADSSYEQYF. In DNA, the CDR3 is TGCAGTGCTAGCCGGGCAGACAGCTCCTACGAGCAGTACTTC.

This clonotype has a count of ten or more. The V and J genes are TRBV6-5 and TRBJ2-7; the match to TRBD1 covers 9 bases. The CDR3 runs 15 residues. Germline loops: CDR1 MNHEY, CDR2 SVGAGI. The V and J ends lost 0 bases and 4 bases, in that order; junction bases with no gene match: 4. This chain's CDR3 is CASSYSGTGIYEQYF. The CDR3 nucleotides read TGTGCCAGCAGTTACTCTGGGACAGGGATTTACGAGCAGTACTTC.

This clonotype was recorded many times. The chain is built from TRBV5-5 and TRBJ2-3; tentative D call: TRBD2 (6 bases). CDR3 size: 16 residues. The germline CDR1 and CDR2 sequences are SGHKS and YYEKEE (reference sequence). Trimming took 0 bases from V and 2 from J, leaving 13 bases between them. CDR3 bases: TGTGCCAGCAGCTTGGTGGGTAGCGGCAACACAGATACGCAGTATTTT. Protein product: CASSLVGSGNTDTQYF.

Many counts were recorded for this clonotype. The chain uses TRBV27 and TRBJ2-3, with 11 bases aligning to TRBD2. The V gene end was trimmed by 6 bases and the J gene end by 15 bases; junction bases not matched to a gene: 8. The CDR3 loop spans 12 amino acids. CDR1 is MNHEY, CDR2 SMNVEV, per germline (reference sequence). CDR3 residues: CASRSGTSGPYF. CDR3 DNA: TGTGCCAGCAGGTCCGGGACTAGCGGTCCTTATTTT.

This clonotype occurred many times. The chain employs TRBV4-1 and TRBJ2-5, with D possibly being TRBD2 (5 bases). The CDR3 has 14 amino acids. CDR1 and CDR2 (germline): MGHRA, YSYEKL. V shed 0 bases and J shed 2 bases, with 7 bases lying between them. CDR3 coding DNA: TGCGCCAGCAGCCAAGATACGGGGCAAGAGACCCAGTACTTC. Residues: CASSQDTGQETQYF.

V is TRBV29-1 and J is TRBJ2-5, with D possibly matching TRBD2 (6 bases). Trimming shortened V by 6 bases and J by 2 bases, and 13 bases separated the two germline ends. CDR3 length: 13 amino acids. CDR1 and CDR2 (germline): SQVTM, ANQGSEA. CDR3 DNA: TGCAGCGTGCCAGTAGGAGGGCAAGAGACCCAGTACTTC. Protein product: CSVPVGGQETQYF.

The rearrangement links TRBV27 to TRBJ2-7; TRBD2 might be the D (5 bases). The CDR3 consists of 13 residues. Trimming removed 5 bases at V and 6 bases at J, with 14 bases between. CDR1 MNHEY and CDR2 SMNVEV come from the germline V gene (reference sequence). CDR3 in amino acids: CASSPRIRGEQYF. In DNA, the CDR3 is TGTGCCAGCAGTCCGCGAATACGGGGCGAGCAGTACTTC.

This clonotype was counted ten times or more. CDR3: CAISDGSPGGNQPQHF. Written as DNA, the CDR3 is TGTGCCATCAGTGACGGCAGCCCAGGGGGGAATCAGCCCCAGCATTTT. The gene calls are TRBV10-3 and TRBJ1-5; TRBD1 matches at 7 bases. Trimming cost V 3 bases and J 4 bases; bases outside gene matches: 9. From germline, CDR1 is ENHRY and CDR2 SYGVKD. This CDR3 spans 16 amino acids.

This clonotype showed up many times. The DNA of the CDR3 is TGTGCCAGCAGTTTCCGGGCTATCCGCACCGGGGAGCTGTTTTTT. Amino acid sequence: CASSFRAIRTGELFF. This chain links TRBV12-3 or TRBV12-4 with TRBJ2-2; D unclear. This CDR3 is built from 15 residues. The V end was cut by 3 bases, the J end by 4 bases, with 12 bases between.

This clonotype was counted a few times. The chain joins TRBV20-1 to TRBJ2-2; 10 bases line up with TRBD2. Germline trimming cut 6 bases from V and 3 bases from J; bases unmatched to any gene: 16. Germline assignment: CDR1 DFQATT and CDR2 SNEGSKA (reference sequence). This CDR3 has 18 amino acids. The CDR3 reads CSALPEGLAGDHTGELFF. DNA of the CDR3: TGCAGTGCCCTACCGGAGGGGCTAGCGGGAGACCACACCGGGGAGCTGTTTTTT.

The chain links TRBV2 to TRBJ2-3, with D perhaps TRBD1 (6 bases). Trimming removed 5 bases at V and 3 bases at J, with 9 bases between. CDR1 is SNHLY and CDR2 is FYNNEI in the germline V gene. This CDR3 has 13 residues. As DNA, the CDR3 is TGTGCCAGCAGTACAGGGATAACAGATACGCAGTATTTT. Translated, it gives CASSTGITDTQYF.

The chain is built from TRBV2 and TRBJ2-7; 8 bases line up with TRBD1. CDR1 is SNHLY, CDR2 FYNNEI, per germline. V lost 1 base, J lost 5 bases, and 7 bases stayed unmatched. This CDR3 is built from 15 residues. The CDR3 here is CASSEGDRNYDEQYF. Here the CDR3 DNA reads TGTGCCAGCAGTGAAGGGGACAGGAATTACGACGAGCAGTACTTC.

In its sample, this clonotype was seen a few times. The CDR3 region is CATRNGQDYTF. The CDR3 nucleotides are TGTGCCACCAGGAATGGACAAGATTACACCTTC. This sequence joins TRBV24-1 and TRBJ1-2; D might be TRBD1 (5 bases). The CDR3 spans 11 residues. Trimming left V 7 bases short and J 11 bases short, with 13 bases between. The V gene's germline CDR1 is KGHDR and CDR2 SFDVKD.

The chain employs TRBV12-3 or TRBV12-4 and TRBJ1-1; a weak D match, TRBD1 (6 bases). The V end lost 6 bases, the J end lost 0 bases, and 14 bases lay between the germline ends. The CDR3 contains 15 residues. Here the CDR3 DNA reads TGTGCCAGCAGCCCTAGGGGGGCCCTGAACACTGAAGCTTTCTTT. Encoded protein: CASSPRGALNTEAFF.

This clonotype occurred a few times. The chain recombines TRBV14 with TRBJ1-4; no firm D call. CDR3 length: 13 residues. Germline assignment: CDR1 SGHDN and CDR2 FVKESK. Deletions cut 4 bases from V and 0 bases from J, with 3 bases between. The CDR3 is CASSPSTNEKLFF. CDR3 DNA: TGTGCCAGCAGCCCGTCAACTAATGAAAAACTGTTTTTT.

In its sample, this clonotype was seen a few times. V and J are TRBV14 and TRBJ2-1; possibly TRBD2 for D (6 bases). Germline CDR1 and CDR2: SGHDN and FVKESK. The CDR3 is 15 residues long. V lost 4 bases to trimming and J lost 6 bases, with 16 bases between them. The CDR3 DNA is TGTGCCAGCAGCCGCGGGACTTACCCTTCCAATGAGCAGTTCTTC. Translating it yields CASSRGTYPSNEQFF.

This clonotype was detected ten times or more. J is TRBJ2-3 and V is TRBV12-3 or TRBV12-4, with TRBD1 matching 8 bases. The CDR3 consists of 15 residues. V gave up 6 bases and J gave up 4 bases; unmatched junction bases: 9. The CDR3 coding sequence is TGTGCCAGCAGCTTGGCAGGACAGGGCGCAGATACGCAGTATTTT. It specifies CASSLAGQGADTQYF.

The CDR3 coding sequence is TGTGCCAAAGGGGGGTCAGGGTCTAATGAAAAACTGTTTTTT. It specifies CAKGGSGSNEKLFF. V and J are TRBV27 and TRBJ1-4; maybe TRBD1 (6 bases). V lost 10 bases, J lost 3 bases, and 15 bases lay in between. The CDR3 is made up of 14 amino acids. Per germline, CDR1 MNHEY and CDR2 SMNVEV (reference sequence).

This clonotype was detected a few times. This chain links TRBV3-1 with TRBJ2-2; D not resolved. This CDR3 comprises 12 residues. V lost 5 bases and J 9 bases, leaving 10 bases between the germline ends. CDR1 LGHDT and CDR2 YNNKEL come from the germline V gene (reference sequence). In DNA form, the CDR3 reads TGTGCCAGCAGCAGAAGTGTCCGGGAGCTGTTTTTT. Protein sequence: CASSRSVRELFF.

This clonotype was detected a few times. The chain uses TRBV6-5 and TRBJ2-1; TRBD1 might be the D (5 bases). This CDR3 spans 15 amino acids. Trimming removed 2 bases from V and 8 bases from J, with 16 bases in between. Looked up from germline, CDR1 is MNHEY and CDR2 is SVGAGI. The CDR3 bases are TGTGCCAGCAGTTACAGTCAGCTTCAGGGCGATGAGCAGTTCTTC. It yields the protein CASSYSQLQGDEQFF.

V is TRBV11-2 and J is TRBJ2-3; possible D gene TRBD2, 6 bases. The length of the CDR3 is 14 residues. Per germline, CDR1 SGHAT and CDR2 FQNNGV. V lost 4 bases, J lost 3 bases, and 11 bases lay in between. CDR3 amino acids: CASSSGRMTDTQYF. CDR3 bases: TGTGCCAGCAGCTCCGGGAGAATGACAGATACGCAGTATTTT.

A few counts support this clonotype. DNA for the CDR3: TGTGCCAGCAGCCAGGGGGCAACCACCCATTACACTGAAGCTTTCTTT. It encodes CASSQGATTHYTEAFF. This rearrangement joins TRBV9 to TRBJ1-1; 8 bases are a match to TRBD1. The CDR3 is 16 residues long. Germline V gene sequence: CDR1 SGDLS, CDR2 YYNGEE. With V trimmed by 4 bases and J by 3 bases, 11 bases remained unmatched.